A single sample gave rise to the 20 T cell receptor beta chains below, sequenced in a study of OX40 agonist ivuxolimab in advanced cancers. Sequencing was performed with immunoSEQ multiplex PCR; in TCRdb, only in-frame clones are kept and a portion is missing. In the table there are 20,000 to 25,000 clones, roughly three quarters of which are singletons. The specimen comprised CD4+ or CD8+ T cells sorted from blood, sampled in a trial of the OX40 agonist ivuxolimab. These receptors all stem from an adult with an advanced solid tumor such as melanoma, head and neck, liver or kidney cancer.

The chain carries TRBV19 and TRBJ1-4; TRBD1 aligns across 11 bases. CDR3 size: 16 residues. V gave up 6 bases and J gave up 6 bases; unmatched junction bases: 9. Germline V gives CDR1 LNHDA, CDR2 SQIVND (reference sequence). DNA of the CDR3: TGTGCCAGTAGCCCCGGGACAGGGGGTGATTATGAAAAACTGTTTTTT. This gives the protein CASSPGTGGDYEKLFF.

The V gene is TRBV12-5, the J gene TRBJ1-1; a weak D match, TRBD1 (6 bases). CDR3 length equals 18 residues. Trimming cost V 5 bases and J 6 bases, with 28 bases left between them. Germline V gene lookup returns CDR1 LGHNT and CDR2 FRNRAP. The CDR3 sequence: CASGPPRLTPPRGSEAFF. The CDR3 coding sequence is TGTGCTAGTGGTCCTCCAAGACTTACGCCCCCCAGGGGATCTGAAGCTTTCTTT.

The rearrangement links TRBV5-1 to TRBJ1-2; 8 bases line up with TRBD1. From germline, CDR1 is SGHRS and CDR2 YFSETQ. The V and J ends lost 4 bases and 5 bases, in that order; junction bases with no gene match: 4. CDR3 size: 13 residues. The CDR3 here is CASSGGQVYGYTF. Here the CDR3 DNA reads TGCGCCAGCAGCGGGGGACAGGTTTATGGCTACACCTTC.

The rearrangement links TRBV19 to TRBJ1-5, with 10 bases matching TRBD1. This CDR3 has 13 amino acids. V was clipped by 8 bases and J by 7 bases; unmatched bases: 5. Per germline, CDR1 LNHDA and CDR2 SQIVND (reference sequence). The CDR3 spells CASGGQGRQPQHF. As DNA, the CDR3 is TGTGCCAGTGGGGGACAGGGGCGACAGCCCCAGCATTTT.

The gene calls are TRBV19 and TRBJ2-2, with 10 bases aligning to TRBD1. The CDR3 runs to 15 residues. Germline-derived CDR1 and CDR2 are LNHDA and SQIVND (reference sequence). Trimming removed 8 bases from V and 3 bases from J; junction bases left unmatched: 6. The DNA for the CDR3 is TGTGCCAGTCTACCGGGACAGGGGTACACCGGGGAGCTGTTTTTT. This translates into CASLPGQGYTGELFF.

This rearrangement joins TRBV19 to TRBJ1-5; D is ambiguous. Germline CDR1 reads LNHDA; CDR2 reads SQIVND (reference sequence). The V end lost 10 bases, the J end lost 1 base, and 17 bases lay between the germline ends. This CDR3 comprises 15 residues. The CDR3 DNA reads TGTGCCACCTCCCGGACTCGGGAGAGCAATCAGCCCCAGCATTTT. Amino acid sequence: CATSRTRESNQPQHF.

V is TRBV6-6 and J is TRBJ2-7, with D perhaps assigned TRBD1 or TRBD2 (6 bases each). This CDR3 spans 14 amino acids. Germline CDR1 and CDR2: MNHNY and SVGAGI (reference sequence). V lost 6 bases to trimming and J lost 2 bases, with 14 bases between them. The CDR3 region has the DNA TGTGCCAGCAGATCGACAGGAGGGACCTACGAGCAGTACTTC. Protein sequence: CASRSTGGTYEQYF.

The genes are TRBV7-2 and TRBJ2-7, with D possibly being TRBD2 (6 bases). The V gene's germline CDR1 is SGHTA and CDR2 FQGNSA. The CDR3 has 14 residues. V lost 0 bases and J 2 bases, leaving 8 bases between the germline ends. The CDR3 spells CASSLASGAYEQYF. The CDR3 nucleotides are TGTGCCAGCAGCTTAGCTAGCGGTGCCTACGAGCAGTACTTC.

The CDR3 reads CASTLGRNYEQYF. For the CDR3, the DNA is TGTGCCAGCACCCTGGGACGGAACTACGAGCAGTACTTC. The V call is TRBV6-5, the J call TRBJ2-7; TRBD1 or TRBD2 may be the D gene (5 bases each). The V gene lost 7 bases and the J gene lost 3 bases, with 13 bases spanning the gap. The germline V gene has CDR1 MNHEY and CDR2 SVGAGI. The length of the CDR3 is 13 residues.

This chain links TRBV6-9 with TRBJ2-3; 7 bases align to TRBD1. The CDR3 is 18 amino acids. V shed 4 bases, J shed 0 bases, and the junction held 13 bases outside the gene matches. Germline CDR1 reads MNHGY; CDR2 reads SVAAGI. DNA of the CDR3: TGTGCCAGCAGTTTAACCTCGGGACAGCAGAATAGCACAGATACGCAGTATTTT. This translates into CASSLTSGQQNSTDTQYF.

The chain employs TRBV6-5 and TRBJ1-5; D ambiguous. The CDR3 covers 15 residues. V lost 5 bases, J lost 3 bases, and 14 bases lay in between. Germline V gives CDR1 MNHEY, CDR2 SVGAGI. Here the CDR3 reads CASSPAGSHNQPQHF. CDR3 sequence (DNA): TGTGCCAGCAGTCCCGCGGGGTCCCACAATCAGCCCCAGCATTTT.

This clone was recorded a few times. The J gene is TRBJ1-1, the V gene TRBV19, with D possibly matching TRBD1 (5 bases). Trimming cost V 1 base and J 1 base, with 10 bases left between them. The CDR3 is 15 amino acids. Germline CDR1 reads LNHDA; CDR2 reads SQIVND (reference sequence). CDR3 amino acids: CASSIGGPPNTEAFF. The CDR3 DNA is TGTGCCAGTAGTATAGGGGGACCCCCGAACACTGAAGCTTTCTTT.

The gene calls are TRBV28 and TRBJ1-1; D unresolved. With 2 bases removed from V and 4 bases from J, the gap between germline ends came to 11 bases. The CDR3 sequence is 14 residues long. Germline V gene lookup returns CDR1 MDHEN and CDR2 SYDVKM. In DNA form, the CDR3 reads TGTGCCAGCAGTTTAGCGACGTATACCACTGAAGCTTTCTTT. The encoded protein is CASSLATYTTEAFF.

The V call is TRBV4-1, the J call TRBJ1-5; D is uncertain. From germline, CDR1 is MGHRA and CDR2 YSYEKL. The CDR3 sequence is 16 residues long. Trimming cost V 0 bases and J 6 bases, with 15 bases left between them. The chain's CDR3 is CASSQDLGIGSQPQHF. The CDR3 bases are TGCGCCAGCAGCCAAGATCTAGGCATCGGGTCTCAGCCCCAGCATTTT.

This chain uses TRBV6-5 with TRBJ2-1, with D tentatively TRBD1 or TRBD2 (5 bases each). The V gene's germline CDR1 is MNHEY and CDR2 SVGAGI. This CDR3 comprises 13 residues. The ends were cut back, 2 bases at V and 9 bases at J, with 11 bases in the middle. Here the CDR3 reads CASSYEAGSEQFF. DNA of the CDR3: TGTGCCAGCAGTTACGAGGCAGGGAGTGAGCAGTTCTTC.

The rearrangement uses TRBV5-6 and TRBJ2-1; possible D gene TRBD2, 6 bases. The V gene lost 0 bases and the J gene lost 0 bases, with 10 bases spanning the gap. The V gene's germline CDR1 is SGHDT and CDR2 YYEEEE. The length of the CDR3 is 16 residues. DNA of the CDR3: TGTGCCAGCAGCTTGGGGATAGCGGACTCCTACAATGAGCAGTTCTTC. Protein: CASSLGIADSYNEQFF. The entire variable domain, with the rest obtained from reference TRBV5-6 and TRBJ2-1, is as follows: DAGVTQSPTHLIKTRGQQVTLRCSPKSGHDTVSWYQQALGQGPQFIFQYYEEEERQRGNFPDRFSGHQFPNYSSELNVNALLLGDSALYLCASSLGIADSYNEQFFGPGTRLTVL.

Only a few counts were recorded for this clone. For the CDR3, the DNA is TGTGCCAGCAGCTTTTCACAGGGGGGGAAGGAGCAGTACTTC. Residues: CASSFSQGGKEQYF. The J gene is TRBJ2-7, the V gene TRBV7-2, with D possibly being TRBD1 (8 bases). In germline, CDR1 is SGHTA, CDR2 FQGNSA. The CDR3 extends over 14 amino acids. V lost 3 bases to trimming and J lost 7 bases, with 16 bases between them.

The rearrangement uses TRBV4-2 and TRBJ1-1; D is undetermined. CDR1 LGHNA and CDR2 YNFKEQ come from the germline V gene. V lost 1 base and J lost 3, with 15 bases in between. The CDR3 covers 16 residues. The CDR3 protein is CASSQVRAGGYTEAFF. In nucleotides, the CDR3 is TGTGCCAGCAGCCAAGTACGCGCCGGAGGGTACACTGAAGCTTTCTTT.

The rearrangement links TRBV19 to TRBJ2-7; tentatively, D is TRBD1 or TRBD2 (5 bases each). This CDR3 region has 14 residues. Trimming pared 6 bases from V and 1 base from J, leaving 13 bases between. Germline values: CDR1 LNHDA, CDR2 SQIVND (reference sequence). The CDR3 DNA follows: TGTGCCAGTAGAAACCGGGACGCATCCTACGAGCAGTACTTC. It encodes CASRNRDASYEQYF.

This rearrangement joins TRBV5-4 to TRBJ1-1, with D possibly being TRBD1 (5 bases). The CDR3 is 14 residues long. Germline loops: CDR1 SGHNT, CDR2 YYREEE (reference sequence). Trimming left V 5 bases short and J 5 bases short, with 16 bases between. In DNA, the CDR3 is TGTGCCAGCAGGGAGCCGGGGCGGAGTACTGAAGCTTTCTTT. It specifies CASREPGRSTEAFF.